Listed here are 17 T cell receptor beta chains from one sample, sequenced in a study of blood T cell repertoires in COVID-19. The assay was immunoSEQ multiplex PCR, and TCRdb's table has in-frame clones only and misses some. The sample gives about 230,000 clones, about 85% of which show up once; about 0.93% is in the top ten. The sequenced material came from peripheral blood. The receptors come from a man in his forties with acute or convalescent COVID-19.

The genes are TRBV29-1 and TRBJ1-1; 7 positions agree with TRBD1. After removal of 4 bases from V and 2 bases from J, the junction contained 7 bases not matched to a gene. Germline V gene sequence: CDR1 SQVTM, CDR2 ANQGSEA. The CDR3 spans 14 residues. For the CDR3, the DNA is TGCAGCGTTGCCTTGCGAGGGGGCAACACTGAAGCTTTCTTT. Encoded protein: CSVALRGGNTEAFF.

The chain links TRBV4-1 to TRBJ1-1; TRBD1 agrees at 7 bases. After removal of 4 bases from V and 0 bases from J, the junction contained 14 bases not matched to a gene. The germline V gene has CDR1 MGHRA and CDR2 YSYEKL. The CDR3 totals 18 residues. For the CDR3, the DNA is TGCGCCAGCAGCCGCCTTAACTCGGGACAGCACATGAACACTGAAGCTTTCTTT. Its translation is CASSRLNSGQHMNTEAFF.

This rearrangement joins TRBV6-5 to TRBJ1-2; no clear D. V was cut by 5 bases and J by 4 bases, with 14 bases left in between. The CDR3 consists of 14 residues. The germline gives CDR1 MNHEY, CDR2 SVGAGI. The CDR3 DNA sequence: TGTGCCAGCAGTACGATAACTCCTAGCTATGGCTACACCTTC. Translation gives CASSTITPSYGYTF.

The genes are TRBV2 and TRBJ2-5, with 8 bases identical to TRBD1. This CDR3 contains 14 residues. J lost 6 bases, V lost 4 bases, and 7 bases had no gene match. Germline V lookup: CDR1 SNHLY, CDR2 FYNNEI. The DNA of the CDR3 is TGTGCCAGCAGTGGGGACAGGAGTTCCAAGACCCAGTACTTC. Residues: CASSGDRSSKTQYF.

V usage is TRBV13 and J usage is TRBJ1-4; D perhaps matches TRBD1 (6 bases). The CDR3 loop spans 15 amino acids. The V gene lost 4 bases and the J gene lost 1 base, with 10 bases spanning the gap. Germline V gives CDR1 PRHDT, CDR2 FYEKMQ (reference sequence). CDR3 coding DNA: TGTGCCAGCAGCTCCCAGGACAGAACTAATGAAAAACTGTTTTTT. Translated: CASSSQDRTNEKLFF.

The V and J genes are TRBV24-1 and TRBJ2-7; 8 bases line up with TRBD1. In germline, CDR1 is KGHDR, CDR2 SFDVKD. The V and J ends lost 2 bases and 2 bases, in that order; junction bases with no gene match: 7. The CDR3 length is 16 residues. CDR3 DNA sequence: TGTGCCACCAGTGATTACCCTAGGACAGGGACCTACGAGCAGTACTTC. Encoded protein: CATSDYPRTGTYEQYF.

The chain is built from TRBV5-1 and TRBJ2-3, with D maybe TRBD1 (7 bases). Trimming stripped 10 bases from V and 2 bases from J, with 17 bases between. The CDR3 covers 14 residues. CDR1 and CDR2 (germline): SGHRS, YFSETQ. CDR3 coding DNA: TGCGCCGGATCGGAGGGGGCCTTCACAGATACGCAGTATTTT. Its protein product is CAGSEGAFTDTQYF.

This sequence joins TRBV30 and TRBJ1-6; TRBD1 agrees at 7 bases. Germline loops: CDR1 GTSNPN, CDR2 SVGIG (reference sequence). The CDR3 covers 14 residues. Losses at the gene ends were 4 bases for V and 10 bases for J; bases not matched to a gene: 10. CDR3 loop: CAWTRQGLWSPLHF. As DNA, the CDR3 is TGTGCCTGGACCAGACAGGGTTTATGGTCACCCCTCCACTTT.

The chain links TRBV12-5 to TRBJ2-1, with a tentative D call TRBD1 (6 bases). The germline CDR1 and CDR2 sequences are LGHNT and FRNRAP. The CDR3 contains 17 residues. Trimming removed 0 bases from V and 4 bases from J, with 16 bases in between. The CDR3 DNA reads TGTGCTAGTGGTTTGGTTAAGGACAGAGGTTGTTACAATGAGCAGTTCTTC. Amino acids: CASGLVKDRGCYNEQFF.

This sequence joins TRBV2 and TRBJ1-2, with D perhaps matching TRBD1 (5 bases). This CDR3 has 14 amino acids. Germline CDR1 reads SNHLY; CDR2 reads FYNNEI. The V end lost 4 bases, the J end lost 7 bases, and 16 bases lay between the germline ends. This CDR3 is CASSALGTLGGYTF. CDR3 coding DNA: TGTGCCAGCAGTGCTCTAGGGACTCTTGGTGGCTACACCTTC. Together with reference TRBV2 and TRBJ1-2, the CDR3 gives the full variable domain: EPEVTQTPSHQVTQMGQEVILRCVPISNHLYFYWYRQILGQKVEFLVSFYNNEISEKSEIFDDQFSVERPDGSNFTLKIRSTKLEDSAMYFCASSALGTLGGYTFGSGTRLTVV.

The V and J genes are TRBV5-4 and TRBJ2-7, with 7 bases identical to TRBD1. Germline V gene sequence: CDR1 SGHNT, CDR2 YYREEE (reference sequence). J gave up 2 bases and V 5 bases, and 10 bases lay outside the gene matches. This CDR3 contains 15 residues. The CDR3 loop is CASRPDLQGTYEQYF. CDR3 coding DNA: TGTGCCAGCAGACCTGACCTACAGGGGACCTACGAGCAGTACTTC.

The gene calls are TRBV7-2 and TRBJ2-3; 8 nucleotides agree with TRBD1. The V gene's germline CDR1 is SGHTA and CDR2 FQGNSA. This CDR3 has 16 amino acids. V lost 2 bases and J lost 5; bases outside the gene matches: 9. The CDR3 sequence: CASSLNSQGAGDTQYF. For the CDR3, the DNA is TGTGCCAGCAGCTTAAATTCGCAGGGGGCGGGAGATACGCAGTATTTT.

This chain uses TRBV5-4 with TRBJ2-3, with TRBD2 matching 8 bases. Trimming removed 0 bases from V and 1 base from J; junction bases left unmatched: 4. Looked up from germline, CDR1 is SGHNT and CDR2 is YYREEE (reference sequence). The CDR3 has 16 residues. CDR3 residues: CASSLGAGGRTDTQYF. In nucleotides, the CDR3 is TGTGCCAGCAGCTTGGGGGCGGGGGGTCGCACAGATACGCAGTATTTT.

The chain has TRBV9 and TRBJ1-1; 8 nucleotides match TRBD1. The V gene end was trimmed by 4 bases and the J gene end by 0 bases; junction bases not matched to a gene: 5. The CDR3 length is 15 residues. In germline, CDR1 is SGDLS, CDR2 YYNGEE. The CDR3 DNA follows: TGTGCCAGCAGCTCCCACAGGGGGATGAACACTGAAGCTTTCTTT. It translates to CASSSHRGMNTEAFF.

This clone was counted a single time. The V and J genes are TRBV7-9 and TRBJ2-2; TRBD2 is a possible D gene (7 bases). CDR3 length: 16 amino acids. Trimming pared 4 bases from V and 3 bases from J, leaving 15 bases between. Germline-derived CDR1 and CDR2 are SEHNR and FQNEAQ (reference sequence). CDR3 in amino acids: CASSSGRGPDTGELFF. Here the CDR3 DNA reads TGTGCCAGCAGCTCTGGGCGGGGGCCTGACACCGGGGAGCTGTTTTTT.

The chain couples TRBV19 to TRBJ1-1, with TRBD1 as a possible D gene (5 bases). The CDR3 spans 13 residues. CDR1 LNHDA and CDR2 SQIVND come from the germline V gene (reference sequence). With 8 bases removed from V and 1 base from J, the gap between germline ends came to 11 bases. The CDR3: CASEGTPNTEAFF. CDR3 in DNA: TGTGCCAGTGAGGGGACTCCGAACACTGAAGCTTTCTTT.

The table lists this clone with a few counts. In nucleotides, the CDR3 is TGCGCCAGCAGCTCAAGCATAACTGAAGCTTTAGCAGCTTTCTTT. As protein: CASSSSITEALAAFF. The rearrangement joins TRBV4-3 to TRBJ1-1; D ambiguous. The CDR3 length is 15 residues. Germline loops: CDR1 LGHNA, CDR2 YSLEER. Trimming cost V 5 bases and J 10 bases, with 23 bases left between them.